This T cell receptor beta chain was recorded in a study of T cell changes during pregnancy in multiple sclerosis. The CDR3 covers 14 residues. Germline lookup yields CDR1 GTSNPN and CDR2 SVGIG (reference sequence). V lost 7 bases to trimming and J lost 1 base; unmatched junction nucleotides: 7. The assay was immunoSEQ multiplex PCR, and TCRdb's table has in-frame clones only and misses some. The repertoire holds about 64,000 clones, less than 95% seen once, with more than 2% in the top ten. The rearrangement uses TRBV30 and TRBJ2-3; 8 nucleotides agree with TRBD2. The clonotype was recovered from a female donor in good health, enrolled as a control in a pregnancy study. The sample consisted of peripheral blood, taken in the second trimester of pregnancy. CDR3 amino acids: CALGPAGGTDTQYF. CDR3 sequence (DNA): TGTGCCTTGGGCCCAGCGGGAGGCACAGATACGCAGTATTTT.